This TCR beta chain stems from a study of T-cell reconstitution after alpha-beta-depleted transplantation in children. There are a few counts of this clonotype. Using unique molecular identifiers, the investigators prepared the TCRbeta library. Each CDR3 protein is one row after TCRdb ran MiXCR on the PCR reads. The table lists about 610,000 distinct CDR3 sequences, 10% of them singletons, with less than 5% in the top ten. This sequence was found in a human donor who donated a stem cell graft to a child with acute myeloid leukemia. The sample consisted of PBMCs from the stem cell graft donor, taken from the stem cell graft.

Here the CDR3 reads CSVGDGELFF. CDR3 in DNA: TGCAGCGTTGGGGACGGGGAGCTGTTTTTT. The V call is TRBV29-1, the J call TRBJ2-2; D is unclear. The CDR3 is 10 residues long. Between the trimmed V and J ends, which lost 4 bases and 7 bases, there was a span of 4 bases. Germline V gene sequence: CDR1 SQVTM, CDR2 ANQGSEA.